This TCR beta chain was recovered during a study of blood T cell repertoires in COVID-19. Study summary: Some COVID-19 samples were acute and others convalescent; all came from the United States, Italy and Spain. T cells, B-cell-depleted T cells, or PBMCs provided the cDNA or gDNA that served as material.

V lost 0 bases to trimming and J lost 10 bases, with 11 bases between them. CDR1 and CDR2 (germline): SGDLS, YYNGEE. There are 14 residues in the CDR3. How the authors handled the data: Scientists estimated how many nucleated cells there were by amplifying reference gene primers. Libraries were prepared by immunoSEQ multiplex PCR; TCRdb keeps only in-frame clonotypes and omits some of them. From that table come the V and J calls and clone size; the DNA was used to work out D and trimming. This sample carries 100,000 to 150,000 clones, roughly 90% of them seen once, and the ten largest clones take roughly 4%. In Seattle, patients joined the study during active infection and were tracked longitudinally.

Sequenced input: peripheral blood. The chain couples TRBV9 to TRBJ1-6; unclear D gene. This TCR derives from a man aged 60-69 years with COVID-19, enrolled during active disease. The CDR3 DNA sequence: TGTGCCAGCAGCGTAGGACAACGTGAGTCACCCCTCCACTTT. Protein: CASSVGQRESPLHF. Together with reference TRBV9 and TRBJ1-6, the CDR3 gives the full variable domain: DSGVTQTPKHLITATGQRVTLRCSPRSGDLSVYWYQQSLDQGLQFLIQYYNGEERAKGNILERFSAQQFPDLHSELNLSSLELGDSALYFCASSVGQRESPLHFGNGTRLTVT.